The 28 T cell receptor beta chains presented below share a single source sample, sequenced in a study of blood T cell repertoires in COVID-19. Sequencing was performed with immunoSEQ multiplex PCR; in TCRdb, only in-frame clones are kept and a portion is missing. The repertoire holds 50,000 to 65,000 clones, with 88% as singletons. The sequenced sample consisted of peripheral blood. The receptors originated from a human donor in a cohort sampled during active COVID-19.

V usage is TRBV21-1 and J usage is TRBJ2-7; no DNA check was done on the table's D call, TRBD1. TRBV21-1 is listed as a pseudogene. The CDR3 runs to 15 residues. The CDR3 spells CASSRGDRIAYEQYF. CDR3 in DNA: TGTGCCAGCAGCAGAGGGGACAGGATAGCCTACGAGCAGTACTTC.

This clone turned up a few times. The rearrangement joins TRBV9 to TRBJ2-7; TRBD1 aligns across 7 bases. The CDR3 is 14 amino acids. The ends lost 0 bases at V and 2 bases at J; junction bases unmatched: 2. Germline loops: CDR1 SGDLS, CDR2 YYNGEE. The CDR3 sequence: CASSVGTGPYEQYF. The CDR3, as DNA: TGTGCCAGCAGCGTAGGGACAGGCCCCTACGAGCAGTACTTC.

The chain has TRBV6-6 and TRBJ2-1; 8 positions agree with TRBD1. Germline loops: CDR1 MNHNY, CDR2 SVGAGI (reference sequence). CDR3 length equals 15 residues. J gave up 6 bases and V 5 bases, and 9 bases lay outside the gene matches. Here the CDR3 DNA reads TGTGCCAGCAGTAACACCGGGACAGGATCCAATGAGCAGTTCTTC. Encoded protein: CASSNTGTGSNEQFF.

The CDR3 coding sequence is TGTGCCACCAGTGAGTTACAGGTGCCCGGGGAGCTGTTTTTT. Its translation: CATSELQVPGELFF. The gene calls are TRBV24-1 and TRBJ2-2; the D gene is possibly TRBD1 (5 bases). The CDR3 is 14 residues long. V dropped 4 bases and J dropped 6 bases, with 11 bases sitting between them. From germline, CDR1 is KGHDR and CDR2 SFDVKD.

The rearrangement uses TRBV6-5 and TRBJ2-7; D is ambiguous. Trimming removed 0 bases at V and 6 bases at J, with 12 bases between. Germline CDR1 reads MNHEY; CDR2 reads SVGAGI. CDR3 length: 14 amino acids. CDR3 protein: CASSYSAVASEQYF. DNA for the CDR3: TGTGCCAGCAGTTACTCTGCGGTAGCTTCCGAGCAGTACTTC.

The chain couples TRBV6-5 to TRBJ1-6; 7 bases agree with TRBD1. The CDR3 length is 15 residues. After removal of 4 bases from V and 10 bases from J, the junction contained 10 bases not matched to a gene. CDR1 is MNHEY, CDR2 SVGAGI, per germline. CDR3 residues: CASSFSDRANSPLHF. The CDR3, as DNA: TGTGCCAGCAGTTTTTCCGACAGGGCCAACTCACCCCTCCACTTT.

V and J are TRBV21-1 and TRBJ2-7; TRBD1, as called in the table, went unchecked against the DNA. TRBV21-1 is a pseudogene segment. This CDR3 has 13 residues. The CDR3 reads CATPGQHTYEQYF. Here the CDR3 DNA reads TGTGCCACTCCGGGACAGCATACTTACGAGCAGTACTTC.

This rearrangement joins TRBV7-9 to TRBJ2-1; 7 nucleotides agree with TRBD2. The CDR3 totals 15 residues. The junction had 6 bases not matched to a gene; V was cut back by 5 bases and J by 2 bases. Germline lookup yields CDR1 SEHNR and CDR2 FQNEAQ (reference sequence). CDR3 protein: CASSDGTTTYNEQFF. In nucleotides, the CDR3 is TGTGCCAGCAGCGACGGGACTACTACCTACAATGAGCAGTTCTTC.

The rearrangement joins TRBV5-1 to TRBJ2-3, with TRBD2 identical over 14 bases. This CDR3 has 16 amino acids. Germline V lookup: CDR1 SGHRS, CDR2 YFSETQ. V was clipped by 2 bases and J by 4 bases; unmatched bases: 3. CDR3 coding DNA: TGCGCCAGCAGCTTAGGACTAGCGGGAGGATCAGATACGCAGTATTTT. Translated, it gives CASSLGLAGGSDTQYF.

This clone was recorded only once. This rearrangement joins TRBV30 to TRBJ2-1, with D possibly TRBD1 on 5 matching bases. The CDR3 length is 15 residues. Germline loops: CDR1 GTSNPN, CDR2 SVGIG (reference sequence). Trimming shortened V by 0 bases and J by 9 bases, and 18 bases separated the two germline ends. CDR3 amino acids: CAWSVRLYERGEQFF. In DNA, the CDR3 is TGTGCCTGGAGTGTACGGCTATATGAAAGGGGTGAGCAGTTCTTC.

The sample holds a few counts of this clone. The V and J genes are TRBV6-7 and TRBJ2-7; D uncertain. TRBV6-7 is assigned to the ORF class and has an uncertain function. With 10 bases removed from V and 5 bases from J, the gap between germline ends came to 21 bases. CDR3 size: 14 residues. The CDR3 is CANYGWVTRHEQYF. In nucleotides, the CDR3 is TGTGCCAATTACGGATGGGTCACCAGGCACGAGCAGTACTTC.

This clone occurred once. The V call is TRBV6-5, the J call TRBJ2-3, with D perhaps TRBD1 (6 bases). Trimming pared 0 bases from V and 1 base from J, leaving 8 bases between. Germline lookup yields CDR1 MNHEY and CDR2 SVGAGI. CDR3 size: 15 residues. The CDR3 region is CASSYSDRRTDTQYF. Written as DNA, the CDR3 is TGTGCCAGCAGTTACTCGGACAGACGCACAGATACGCAGTATTTT.

This chain connects TRBV5-1 to TRBJ2-1; D is perhaps TRBD2 (5 bases). V gave up 3 bases and J gave up 4 bases, with 11 bases separating them. The CDR3 has 14 amino acids. The germline CDR1 and CDR2 sequences are SGHRS and YFSETQ. DNA for the CDR3: TGCGCCAGCAGCTGGACTGTCCCATACAATGAGCAGTTCTTC. It yields the protein CASSWTVPYNEQFF.

V and J are TRBV10-3 and TRBJ1-6, with 7 nucleotides matching TRBD1. Germline-derived CDR1 and CDR2 are ENHRY and SYGVKD. J gave up 7 bases and V 4 bases, and 1 base lay outside the gene matches. The CDR3 length is 13 residues. The CDR3 coding sequence is TGTGCCATCAGTGTGGGACAGAATTCACCCCTCCACTTT. It encodes CAISVGQNSPLHF.

The table lists this clone with a few counts. This chain connects TRBV7-9 to TRBJ2-1, with TRBD2 matching 10 bases. CDR1 and CDR2 from the germline V gene are SEHNR and FQNEAQ (reference sequence). The CDR3 runs 16 residues. The V gene end was trimmed by 4 bases and the J gene end by 7 bases; junction bases not matched to a gene: 10. The chain's CDR3 is CASSSPERGGRNEQFF. The CDR3, as DNA: TGTGCCAGCAGCTCCCCCGAGCGGGGGGGCCGGAATGAGCAGTTCTTC.

This clone was seen only once. The V and J genes are TRBV11-3 and TRBJ2-1; tentative D call: TRBD2 (5 bases). V was pared by 5 bases and J by 0 bases, with 11 bases between. The CDR3 sequence is 15 residues long. Per germline, CDR1 SGHNT and CDR2 YENEEA. The DNA for the CDR3 is TGTGCCAGCAGCGATGGACTGAGCTCCTACAATGAGCAGTTCTTC. Its protein is CASSDGLSSYNEQFF.

The chain has TRBV2 and TRBJ1-2; the D is unclear. V lost 6 bases to trimming and J lost 2 bases, with 13 bases between them. The length of the CDR3 is 14 residues. Germline CDR1 SNHLY, CDR2 FYNNEI. The CDR3 sequence: CASSLDGLNYGYTF. As DNA, the CDR3 is TGTGCCAGCAGCCTAGACGGCTTAAACTATGGCTACACCTTC.

This clone was observed once. The chain combines TRBV28 with TRBJ2-7, with D maybe TRBD2 (6 bases). From germline, CDR1 is MDHEN and CDR2 SYDVKM. CDR3 length: 17 residues. V lost 1 base, J lost 3 bases, and 19 bases lay in between. CDR3 sequence: CASSLFGASAAGYEQYF. CDR3 DNA: TGTGCCAGCAGTTTATTTGGGGCATCGGCAGCGGGCTACGAGCAGTACTTC.

The V and J genes are TRBV2 and TRBJ2-1; 11 nucleotides match TRBD2. The CDR3 is made up of 19 amino acids. V lost 1 base, J lost 6 bases, and 14 bases stayed unmatched. Germline values: CDR1 SNHLY, CDR2 FYNNEI. In nucleotides, the CDR3 is TGTGCCAGCAGTGAAGGTATAGCGGGGGGGCCTCGCCAGGCCAATGAGCAGTTCTTC. Its translation is CASSEGIAGGPRQANEQFF.

The V call is TRBV7-6, the J call TRBJ2-5; 7 bases are a match to TRBD1. Per germline, CDR1 SGHVS and CDR2 FNYEAQ. The CDR3 runs 15 residues. J lost 1 base, V lost 4 bases, and 6 bases had no gene match. Here the CDR3 reads CASSSEGQLQETQYF. The CDR3, as DNA: TGTGCCAGCAGCTCAGAGGGACAGCTCCAAGAGACCCAGTACTTC.

The genes are TRBV2 and TRBJ2-5; perhaps TRBD2 as D (6 bases). Germline V gene lookup returns CDR1 SNHLY and CDR2 FYNNEI. The CDR3 is made up of 13 amino acids. The V gene lost 6 bases and the J gene lost 5 bases, with 13 bases spanning the gap. CDR3 loop: CASSAGLAETQYF. CDR3 bases: TGTGCCAGCAGCGCGGGACTGGCCGAGACCCAGTACTTC.

The rearrangement uses TRBV4-1 and TRBJ2-7; 10 positions agree with TRBD1. The ends lost 3 bases at V and 3 bases at J; junction bases unmatched: 8. Per the germline V gene, CDR1 is MGHRA and CDR2 is YSYEKL. The CDR3 length is 16 residues. CDR3 bases: TGCGCCAGCAGCCAGGAACCGGGACAGGGGATCTACGAGCAGTACTTC. Translation: CASSQEPGQGIYEQYF.

The chain recombines TRBV3-1 (or the pseudogene TRBV3-2) with TRBJ1-1; possibly TRBD1 for D (6 bases). The germline V gene has CDR1 LGHDT and CDR2 YNNKEL (reference sequence). The ends were cut back, 1 base at V and 2 bases at J, with 8 bases in the middle. The CDR3 is made up of 14 amino acids. CDR3 protein: CASSQGGGNTEAFF. The CDR3 nucleotides are TGTGCCAGCAGCCAAGGAGGGGGTAACACTGAAGCTTTCTTT.

V gene TRBV2 combines with J gene TRBJ2-6; D remains unclear. V lost 5 bases, J lost 4 bases, and 6 bases lay in between. The CDR3 is 13 residues long. Germline V gene data show CDR1 as SNHLY and CDR2 as FYNNEI. CDR3: CASSLLGANVLTF. As DNA, the CDR3 is TGTGCCAGCAGTCTACTGGGGGCCAACGTCCTGACTTTC.

This rearrangement joins TRBV30 to TRBJ1-1; possible D gene TRBD1, 5 bases. Between the trimmed V and J ends, which lost 0 bases and 2 bases, there was a span of 13 bases. The CDR3 spans 15 residues. The germline V gene encodes CDR1 GTSNPN and CDR2 SVGIG (reference sequence). In DNA form, the CDR3 reads TGTGCCTGGAGTGTACCCAGGGAAGACAACACTGAAGCTTTCTTT. Translated: CAWSVPREDNTEAFF.

J is TRBJ1-5 and V is TRBV7-8, with no clear D. Germline V gene sequence: CDR1 SGHVS, CDR2 FQNEAQ. V lost 1 base and J lost 1, with 11 bases in between. The CDR3 covers 16 residues. For the CDR3, the DNA is TGTGCCAGCAGCTTAGGGTTCCCGGGGAGCAATCAGCCCCAGCATTTT. Protein sequence: CASSLGFPGSNQPQHF.

The genes are TRBV6-5 and TRBJ1-1; D may be TRBD1 (6 bases). The germline CDR1 and CDR2 sequences are MNHEY and SVGAGI. The CDR3 contains 13 residues. V was shortened by 7 bases and J by 8 bases, with 17 bases between the two germline ends. The CDR3 bases are TGTGCCAGCATCGGAGTCAGGGGTACCGAAGCTTTCTTT. Protein product: CASIGVRGTEAFF.

The chain links TRBV13 to TRBJ1-1, with 7 bases identical to TRBD1. V gave up 6 bases and J gave up 1 base; unmatched junction bases: 5. From germline, CDR1 is PRHDT and CDR2 FYEKMQ (reference sequence). The CDR3 spans 14 residues. CDR3 protein: CASRRQGPNTEAFF. In nucleotides, the CDR3 is TGTGCCAGCAGGCGACAGGGACCGAACACTGAAGCTTTCTTT.